Given below is one TCR beta chain in context. Its antigen is undetermined. Isolation recovered at least 6 million PBMCs from every sample. The authors ran a second PCR of roughly 7 to 11 cycles using a sample-barcoded 5' primer and a J-beta primer mix. Each cDNA was tagged by a template-switch adaptor containing 12 random nucleotides. TCRdb reprocessed the 5' RACE reads with MiXCR, giving one entry per CDR3 protein. This table has about 650,000 distinct CDR3 sequences, roughly half appearing once. The data derive from a study of blood T cells in healthy people across ages. Study background: Using template switching, researchers captured about one barcoded beta molecule for each two T cells.

Germline CDR1 SGHDN, CDR2 FVKESK. V was trimmed by 4 bases and J by 7 bases, leaving 13 bases between them. CDR3 length equals 13 residues. Overall study findings and caveats: Unsorted PBMCs prevented conclusive naive versus antigen-experienced comparison.

This receptor was obtained from a woman of 80 years or more in good health. The chain recombines TRBV14 with TRBJ2-5; no definite D call. Sequenced material: blood. Here the CDR3 reads CASSPRPLGTQYF. CDR3 in DNA: TGTGCCAGCAGCCCCCGTCCCCTCGGGACCCAGTACTTC.